This T cell receptor beta chain was identified during a study of T-cell reconstitution after alpha-beta-depleted transplantation in children listed by TCRdb under 2016. With regard to the full study: Using TCR repertoire profiling, the study quantitatively followed how T-cell immune reconstitution unfolded in children after TCRalphabeta/CD19-depleted allogeneic hematopoietic cell transplantation.

The method was PCR. Sequencing was performed on an Illumina HiSeq 2500. To normalize quantification of the TCRbeta repertoire, the TCR libraries were built with molecular barcoding that relied on unique molecular identifiers. TCRdb handled the public reads itself, with Q25 trimming in fastp and clone calling in MiXCR, and kept productive beta chains. Identical CDR3 proteins give one entry, which carries the most common genes and DNA. Counted in this sample were some 350,000 distinct CDR3 sequences; around a tenth of them appeared once. The ten largest clonotypes hold 2.4% of the sample. Turning to this clonotype: Its recognized antigen is unknown. No qualities accompany the bases; no much larger clone lies one base away.

The sample here was PBMCs from the stem cell graft donor, taken from the stem cell graft. This receptor was identified in a human donor who donated a stem cell graft to a child with acute lymphoblastic leukemia.

CDR3 reads: CASSPRDRGRGAKNIQYF. The nucleotides are TGTGCCAGCAGTCCCCGGGACAGGGGCCGGGGTGCCAAAAACATTCAGTACTTC. Recombination linked TRBV6-2 or TRBV6-3 to TRBJ2-4; a stretch of 10 junction bases matches TRBD1. CDR1 MNHEY and CDR2 SVGEGT are derived from the germline V gene. V trim: 5 bases; J trim: 1 base; unmatched bases: 11. The cysteine opens and the phenylalanine closes a CDR3 of 18 amino acids. CDR3 DNA is the only sequence kept; it has 54 bases, read in frame from the first base.